Listed below are T cell receptor beta chains from one sample, sequenced in a study of robustness of blood B and T cell sequencing. TCRdb re-called the PCR reads through MiXCR, storing one row per CDR3 protein. The sample contains 3,000 to 4,500 distinct CDR3 sequences, approximately 53% of which appear only once. Input material: peripheral blood. The receptor source for this set is a human donor in good health. Each CDR3 is given with its conserved first and last residue. The order of the fields is V gene, J gene, D gene, clone size, CDR3 DNA, CDR3 protein. A D gene is named only where the DNA matches it firmly. Clone size appears in some rows only: once, few, many, or a class for an expanded clone.

TRBV7-7	TRBJ2-3	-	-	TGTGCCAGCTCGTCAGGGACTAGCACAGATACGCAGTATTTT	CASSSGTSTDTQYF
TRBV20-1	TRBJ2-5	-	once	TGCAGTGCTACCCAAGAGACCCAGTACTTC	CSATQETQYF
TRBV30	TRBJ1-1	-	-	TGTGCCTGGAGGACGGGGGCCAACACTGAAGCTTTCTTT	CAWRTGANTEAFF
TRBV20-1	TRBJ2-4	TRBD2	-	TGCAGTGCTAACGGGGGGGCTGTGGCCAAAAACATTCAGTACTTC	CSANGGAVAKNIQYF
TRBV5-4	TRBJ2-1	TRBD1	-	TGTGCCAGCAGCTTCGGGACAGCCGTACAAGTGGGGGCGTACAATGAGCAGTTCTTC	CASSFGTAVQVGAYNEQFF
TRBV3-1	TRBJ2-7	TRBD2	-	TGTGCCAGCAGCCACGGGACTAGCTCCTACGAGCAGTACTTC	CASSHGTSSYEQYF
TRBV29-1	TRBJ2-3	-	-	TGCAGCGTTGACAACAGGGGCACAGATACGCAGTATTTT	CSVDNRGTDTQYF
TRBV11-3	TRBJ2-3	TRBD1	-	TGTGCCAGCAGCAAAGGACAGGGGAGCACAGATACGCAGTATTTT	CASSKGQGSTDTQYF
TRBV5-5	TRBJ1-2	TRBD1	-	TGTGCCAGCAGCTTGGCACAGGGGGCTATTGGCTACACCTTC	CASSLAQGAIGYTF
TRBV19	TRBJ1-6	TRBD1	few	TGTGCCAGTAGTATAACGGGACAGGGGAATTCACCCCTCCACTTT	CASSITGQGNSPLHF
TRBV5-1	TRBJ2-2	-	-	TGCGCCAGCAGACGGAACACCGGGGAGCTGTTTTTT	CASRRNTGELFF
TRBV12-5	TRBJ1-2	TRBD1	-	TGTGCTAGTGGTTCCGGACAGGGTCATGGCTACACCTTC	CASGSGQGHGYTF
TRBV10-1	TRBJ2-2	-	once	TGCGCCAGCAGTGAGTCTCGTTCCCCGGGATACTACACCGGGGAGCTGTTTTTT	CASSESRSPGYYTGELFF
TRBV29-1	TRBJ2-1	TRBD1	-	TGCAGCGGGGACAGGGGTCCGGAGCAGTTCTTC	CSGDRGPEQFF
TRBV6-5	TRBJ1-2	TRBD1	few	TGTGCCAGCAGTACAGGGGGCGAGAGAGATGGCTACACCTTC	CASSTGGERDGYTF
TRBV10-3	TRBJ2-1	-	-	TGTGCCATCAGTTCGCCGAGCTCCTACAATGAGCAGTTCTTC	CAISSPSSYNEQFF
TRBV5-4	TRBJ1-1	-	-	TGTGCCAGCAGCCGGGGGGGGTACACTGAAGCTTTCTTT	CASSRGGYTEAFF
TRBV15	TRBJ1-2	-	-	TGTGCCACCAGCAGAGGGGGATCAGATGGCTACACCTTC	CATSRGGSDGYTF
TRBV7-7	TRBJ1-2	-	few	TGTGCCACCCCCTTCGAGATAACTAACTATGGCTACACCTTC	CATPFEITNYGYTF
TRBV6-1	TRBJ2-3	-	few	TGTGCCAGCAGCGCCCTAGGGGCGGCAGATACGCAGTATTTT	CASSALGAADTQYF
TRBV6-1	TRBJ1-5	-	-	TGTGCCAGCAGTGAAATGGCGGGTAGCAATCAGCCCCAGCATTTT	CASSEMAGSNQPQHF
TRBV5-1	TRBJ2-7	-	-	TGCGCCAGCAGCTTGTCAGTGGGGGGCTCCTACGAGCAGTACTTC	CASSLSVGGSYEQYF
TRBV20-1	TRBJ2-2	TRBD1	few	TGCAGTGCTAGTGACAGGGAAGCCGGGGAGCTGTTTTTT	CSASDREAGELFF
TRBV10-3	TRBJ1-2	TRBD1	-	TGTGCCATCAGTCGACAGGGGGATGGCTACACCTTC	CAISRQGDGYTF
TRBV15	TRBJ1-2	-	-	TGTGCCACCAGCAGAGACCGGACAGTGGGGGCATTCTATGGCTACACCTTC	CATSRDRTVGAFYGYTF
TRBV5-6	TRBJ2-3	TRBD2	-	TGTGCCAGCAGCTTCGGGGGGGACACAGATACGCAGTATTTT	CASSFGGDTDTQYF
TRBV20-1	TRBJ1-2	TRBD1	-	TGCAGTGCTCCCACCTCGGGACAGGGCGGCTACACCTTC	CSAPTSGQGGYTF
TRBV6-2/TRBV6-3	TRBJ2-7	-	-	TGTGCCAGCAGTTACCCCGGGACGCATAGTCGGCAGTACTTC	CASSYPGTHSRQYF
TRBV1	TRBJ1-5	-	few	TGCACCAGCAGCCAAGAATGCGTAATTCGCCAGCATTTT	CTSSQECVIRQHF
TRBV20-1	TRBJ2-3	-	-	TGCAGTGCTAGACCGGATGGAGATACGCAGTATTTT	CSARPDGDTQYF
TRBV4-2	TRBJ1-4	TRBD1	once	TGTGCCAGCAGCCCAAAGGAGGGGACAGGGGGGCAAAAACTGTTTTTT	CASSPKEGTGGQKLFF
TRBV6-1	TRBJ1-4	-	-	TGTGCCAGTCGTGGCCCCGTTCGTGAAAAACTGTTTTTT	CASRGPVREKLFF
TRBV30	TRBJ2-2	-	-	TGTGCCTGGAGTGTATACCAGGGCAGGGAGCTGTTTTTT	CAWSVYQGRELFF
TRBV7-9	TRBJ1-1	-	-	TGTGCCAGCAGCCCGGGACCTTACACTGAAGCTTTCTTT	CASSPGPYTEAFF
TRBV15	TRBJ2-7	-	few	TGTGCCACCAGGGTTGGACAGGGAGGGTACGAGCAGTACTTC	CATRVGQGGYEQYF
TRBV27	TRBJ1-6	TRBD1	-	TGTGCCAGCAGTCTGCACAGGGGGCCAGATAATTCACCCCTCCACTTT	CASSLHRGPDNSPLHF
TRBV6-5	TRBJ2-3	TRBD2	-	TGTGCCAGCAGTTACTCGGAAGTTCTAGCGGGGGGAGATACGCAGTATTTT	CASSYSEVLAGGDTQYF
TRBV6-1	TRBJ2-7	-	few	TGTGCCAGCAGTATTGATCATACCTACGAGCAGTACTTC	CASSIDHTYEQYF
TRBV6-1	TRBJ2-7	-	-	TGTGCCAGCAGTGGACGACTAGTGAACTCCTACGAGCAGTACTTC	CASSGRLVNSYEQYF
TRBV27	TRBJ1-2	-	few	TGTGCCAGCAGTTTGGCGACGGGACGGAACTTCTATGGCTACACCTTC	CASSLATGRNFYGYTF
TRBV30	TRBJ1-1	-	few	TGTGCCTGGAGAGAAAGGACCTACACTGAAGCTTTCTTT	CAWRERTYTEAFF
TRBV12-3/TRBV12-4	TRBJ1-2	-	-	TGTGCCAGCAGTCCCGAGGGGTGGGATGGCTACACCTTC	CASSPEGWDGYTF
TRBV10-3	TRBJ1-2	-	-	TGTGCCATCAGTGAGGCAGGGTCCGGCTACACCTTC	CAISEAGSGYTF
TRBV6-1	TRBJ2-7	-	-	TGTGCCAGCGCTCCATCAGGGGCCCACGAGCAGTACTTC	CASAPSGAHEQYF
TRBV11-2	TRBJ2-2	TRBD2	-	TGTGCCAGCAGCTCGGGACTAGCGGGGGGGCAAACCGGGGAGCTGTTTTTT	CASSSGLAGGQTGELFF
TRBV15	TRBJ2-3	TRBD1	-	TGTGCCACCAGCAAGGACAGGGCGGAAGATACGCAGTATTTT	CATSKDRAEDTQYF
TRBV6-2/TRBV6-3	TRBJ2-3	-	-	TGTGCCAGCAGTCACCAGGAGCCCACAGATACGCAGTATTTT	CASSHQEPTDTQYF
TRBV18	TRBJ1-1	-	few	TGTGCCAGCTCACCACCGATCAGATTGAACACTGAAGCTTTCTTT	CASSPPIRLNTEAFF
TRBV6-1	TRBJ1-3	-	medium-sized	TGTGCCAGTCATAGTCAGGCCTGCTCTGGAAACACCATATATTTT	CASHSQACSGNTIYF
TRBV20-1	TRBJ2-5	TRBD1	few	TGCAGTGCTAGAAGTACCTCGGGACAGGGGAGGGAGACCCAGTACTTC	CSARSTSGQGRETQYF
TRBV18	TRBJ2-3	-	-	TGTGCCAGCTCACCCCAGCGGGATACGCAGTATTTT	CASSPQRDTQYF
TRBV7-9	TRBJ2-3	-	-	TGTGCCAGCAGCTCCTACACAGATACGCAGTATTTT	CASSSYTDTQYF
TRBV18	TRBJ1-1	TRBD1	-	TGTGCCAGCTCACAAATGACAGGGGAGGGCACTGAAGCTTTCTTT	CASSQMTGEGTEAFF
TRBV3-1	TRBJ2-1	TRBD2	-	TGTGCCAGCAGCCAAATTTCACTAGCGGACTACAATGAGCAGTTCTTC	CASSQISLADYNEQFF